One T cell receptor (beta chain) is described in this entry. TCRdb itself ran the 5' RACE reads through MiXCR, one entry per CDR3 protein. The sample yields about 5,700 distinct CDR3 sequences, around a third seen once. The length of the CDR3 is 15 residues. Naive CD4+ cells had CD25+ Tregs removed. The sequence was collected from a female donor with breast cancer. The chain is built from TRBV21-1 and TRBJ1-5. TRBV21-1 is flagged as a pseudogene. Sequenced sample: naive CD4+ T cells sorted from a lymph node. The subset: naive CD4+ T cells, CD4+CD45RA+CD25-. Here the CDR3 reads CASRIRQVSNQPQHF. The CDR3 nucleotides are TGTGCCAGCAGGATCAGACAAGTTAGCAATCAGCCCCAGCATTTT.